This T cell receptor beta chain appears in the sequencing data of a study of blood T cell repertoires in COVID-19 (dated by TCRdb to 2019 to 2021). Background on the whole study: Samples from collaborators originated in the United States, Italy and Spain and spanned both the acute and convalescent phases of COVID-19. The material from the prospective study consisted of cDNA or gDNA derived from T cells, B-cell-depleted T cells, or PBMCs. Deeply sampled blood TCRbeta repertoires from subjects exposed to, actively infected with, or recovered from COVID-19 were included in the dataset. A freely available public database, intended as a resource for researchers studying the immune response to SARS-CoV-2, is where the repertoires were released. Samples were obtained from the ongoing ImmuneRACE study (first 160 participants) and from some 1,200 subjects provided by 6 global collaborators. Sample metadata almost always included a de-identified subject ID, COVID-19 status, age in years and sex. Where available, HLA class I and class II types were obtained from metadata supplied by the sample provider rather than from assay-based typing.

V is trimmed back by 4 bases and J by 11 bases, and the junction contains 9 bases that no gene match accounts for. The CDR3 sequence holds 15 residues, the cysteine and phenylalanine included. Only the CDR3 region is kept as DNA, spanning 45 bases read in frame from base 1. CDR1 SGHNT and CDR2 YYREEE are derived from the germline V gene (reference sequence). The immunoSEQ Assay, a bias-controlled multiplex PCR, was used to amplify TCRbeta CDR3 regions from genomic DNA. Turning to the authors' computational methods: The number of nucleated cells in each sample was estimated from the amplification of reference gene primers within the assay. To quantify the absolute abundance of each unique TCRbeta CDR3 rearrangement, sequence reads were collapsed and filtered. For each sample, productive Simpson clonality was calculated by taking the square root of Simpson's diversity index across productive rearrangements. In its TCRdb copy, this immuneACCESS table keeps in-frame sequences only and misses some clones. Where compared with another copy, unresolved V genes explain less than half of these, and the others have no known cause. The V and J calls and the clone size are those of that table, but D and trimming were determined from the DNA. This sample is represented by roughly 110,000 clones; about three quarters of them were singletons. Approximately 6.2% of the sample is taken by the ten largest.

What the authors observed across the whole study: The amount of clinical and demographic metadata varied by source and participant and was provided uncurated.

One collaborating source in Seattle enrolled patients during active infection and followed them longitudinally through the course of disease. Collaborating institutions collected whole blood in K2EDTA tubes following their own protocols. For TCRbeta analysis, collaborators shipped samples in one of three forms: frozen whole blood, isolated PBMCs, or DNA extracted from either of those sample types. As concerns this clone: Its target antigen remains unknown. Within one base of it there is no much larger clone, and no base qualities were kept.

This receptor was identified in an elderly man with COVID-19, enrolled during active disease. The chain joins TRBV5-4 to TRBJ1-6; TRBD1 matches 10 bases in the middle. Sample: peripheral blood. The sequenced DNA: TGTGCCAGCAGCCTTGACAGGGGGCTATCGGCACCCCTCCACTTT. Its translation reads: CASSLDRGLSAPLHF.